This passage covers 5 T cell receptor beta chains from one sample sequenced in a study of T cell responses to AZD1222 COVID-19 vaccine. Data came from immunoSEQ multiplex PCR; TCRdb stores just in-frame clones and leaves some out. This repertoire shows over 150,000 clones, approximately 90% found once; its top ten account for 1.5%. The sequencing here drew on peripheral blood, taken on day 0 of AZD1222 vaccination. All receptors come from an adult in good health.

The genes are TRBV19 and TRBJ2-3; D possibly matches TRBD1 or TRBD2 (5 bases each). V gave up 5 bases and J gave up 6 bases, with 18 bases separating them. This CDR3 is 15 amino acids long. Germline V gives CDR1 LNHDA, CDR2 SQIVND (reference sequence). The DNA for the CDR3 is TGTGCCAGTAGTTACAGGACCGGGGCCGTGGATACGCAGTATTTT. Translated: CASSYRTGAVDTQYF.

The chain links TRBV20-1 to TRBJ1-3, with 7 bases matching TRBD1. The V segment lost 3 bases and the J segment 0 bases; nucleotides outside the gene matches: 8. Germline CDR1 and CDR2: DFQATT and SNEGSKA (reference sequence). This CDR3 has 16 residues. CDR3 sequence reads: CSASKGTVNSGNTIYF. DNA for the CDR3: TGCAGTGCTAGTAAAGGGACAGTGAACTCTGGAAACACCATATATTTT.

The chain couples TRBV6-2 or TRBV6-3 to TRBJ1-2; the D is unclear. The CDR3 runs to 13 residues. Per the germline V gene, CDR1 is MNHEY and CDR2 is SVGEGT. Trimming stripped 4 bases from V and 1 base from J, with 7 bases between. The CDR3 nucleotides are TGTGCCAGCAGTTTCCTAGTTAACTATGGCTACACCTTC. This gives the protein CASSFLVNYGYTF.

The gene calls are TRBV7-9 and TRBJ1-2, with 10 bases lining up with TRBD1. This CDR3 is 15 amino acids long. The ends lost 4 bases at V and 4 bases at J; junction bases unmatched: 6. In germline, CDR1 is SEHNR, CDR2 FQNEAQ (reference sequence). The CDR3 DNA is TGTGCCAGCAGCTCCGACAGGGGGCGCTTCTATGGCTACACCTTC. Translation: CASSSDRGRFYGYTF. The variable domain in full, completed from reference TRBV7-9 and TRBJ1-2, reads DTGVSQNPRHKITKRGQNVTFRCDPISEHNRLYWYRQTLGQGPEFLTYFQNEAQLEKSRLLSDRFSAERPKGSFSTLEIQRTEQGDSAMYLCASSSDRGRFYGYTFGSGTRLTVV.

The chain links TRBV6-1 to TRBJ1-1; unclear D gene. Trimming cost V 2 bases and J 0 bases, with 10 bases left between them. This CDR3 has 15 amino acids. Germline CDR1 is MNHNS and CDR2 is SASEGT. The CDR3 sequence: CASSETHRLNTEAFF. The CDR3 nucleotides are TGTGCCAGCAGTGAAACCCACAGATTGAACACTGAAGCTTTCTTT.